The 31 T cell receptor beta chains given below trace back to one sample, sequenced in a study of blood T cell repertoires in COVID-19 (dated by TCRdb to about 2020). The library was obtained by the immunoSEQ multiplex PCR assay. TCRdb retrieved this table from immuneACCESS and kept in-frame rearrangements only. Not all clones are present; in checked studies, unresolved V genes account for under half, and no reason is known for the remainder. This sample holds 88,000 or so clones; approximately 87% were observed only once. The biggest ten clones account for over 9.5% of the sample. Sequences were obtained from peripheral blood. The receptors shown here come from a human donor in a cohort sampled during active COVID-19.

CDR3: CASSRTGELFF. In DNA form, the CDR3 reads TGTGCCAGCAGCAGGACCGGGGAGCTGTTTTTT. The rearrangement uses TRBV6-5 and TRBJ2-2; D remains ambiguous. Trimming cost V 6 bases and J 5 bases, with 4 bases left between them. The CDR3 length is 11 residues. Looked up from germline, CDR1 is MNHEY and CDR2 is SVGAGI.

The chain recombines TRBV6-2 or TRBV6-3 with TRBJ2-1, with D tentatively TRBD1 (6 bases). Trimming shortened V by 6 bases and J by 10 bases, and 13 bases separated the two germline ends. This CDR3 is built from 12 residues. The germline V gene has CDR1 MNHEY and CDR2 SVGEGT. CDR3 sequence (DNA): TGTGCCAGCAGCCCCAGGGACACGGAGCAGTTCTTC. It codes for CASSPRDTEQFF.

The chain is built from TRBV2 and TRBJ2-5; a possible D gene is TRBD2 (6 bases). The germline V and J ends were trimmed by 4 bases and 0 bases, with 6 bases remaining between them. CDR3 size: 13 residues. Looked up from germline, CDR1 is SNHLY and CDR2 is FYNNEI. The CDR3 loop is CASSGGDQETQYF. CDR3 bases: TGTGCCAGCAGTGGCGGGGACCAAGAGACCCAGTACTTC.

This chain connects TRBV5-4 to TRBJ2-2; possibly TRBD1 for D (6 bases). The CDR3 covers 15 residues. V lost 0 bases and J lost 7, with 13 bases in between. Germline CDR1 and CDR2: SGHNT and YYREEE (reference sequence). The CDR3 DNA reads as TGTGCCAGCAGCTTGGCCTCCAGGGGCGGCGGGGAGCTGTTTTTT. Translation: CASSLASRGGGELFF.

This sequence joins TRBV7-2 and TRBJ1-4, with D unclear. Germline CDR1 is SGHTA and CDR2 is FQGNSA. This CDR3 is built from 12 residues. Trimming pared 8 bases from V and 0 bases from J, leaving 4 bases between. In DNA form, the CDR3 reads TGTGCCAGCGCGGCAACTAATGAAAAACTGTTTTTT. Protein: CASAATNEKLFF.

This chain joins TRBV15 and TRBJ1-4; no firm D call. In germline, CDR1 is LNHNV, CDR2 YYDKDF (reference sequence). V was clipped by 0 bases and J by 0 bases, with 8 bases between them. CDR3 length: 16 residues. This chain's CDR3 is CATSREYGATNEKLFF. The CDR3 nucleotides read TGTGCCACCAGCAGAGAGTACGGAGCAACTAATGAAAAACTGTTTTTT.

The gene calls are TRBV5-1 and TRBJ2-2; TRBD1 agrees at 12 bases. The J segment lost 6 bases and the V segment lost 7 bases, leaving 7 bases of the junction unmatched. Germline CDR1 SGHRS, CDR2 YFSETQ. The CDR3 contains 15 residues. The CDR3 coding sequence is TGCGCCAGCGTCAAGGGGGACAGGGGGCCCGGGGAGCTGTTTTTT. Its protein is CASVKGDRGPGELFF. The full variable domain, its missing parts supplied by reference TRBV5-1 and TRBJ2-2, is KAGVTQTPRYLIKTRGQQVTLSCSPISGHRSVSWYQQTPGQGLQFLFEYFSETQRNKGNFPGRFSGRQFSNSRSEMNVSTLELGDSALYLCASVKGDRGPGELFFGEGSRLTVL.

This chain connects TRBV28 to TRBJ2-5, with TRBD1 matching over 7 bases. The CDR3 contains 15 residues. Germline CDR1 is MDHEN and CDR2 is SYDVKM. The J segment lost 1 base and the V segment lost 3 bases, leaving 5 bases of the junction unmatched. The CDR3 DNA is TGTGCCAGCAGTTTGGTTGGACAGGTCCAAGAGACCCAGTACTTC. Translating gives CASSLVGQVQETQYF.

In this sample, this clone turned up once. This CDR3 reads CAWSVWEGGGYTF. CDR3 in DNA: TGTGCCTGGAGTGTGTGGGAGGGTGGTGGCTACACCTTC. The V gene is TRBV30, the J gene TRBJ1-2; D is unclear. The CDR3 contains 13 residues. CDR1 GTSNPN and CDR2 SVGIG come from the germline V gene (reference sequence). V lost 0 bases, J lost 7 bases, and 12 bases lay in between.

This clone was recorded once. J is TRBJ2-7 and V is TRBV13, with 7 positions matching TRBD2. Germline V gene sequence: CDR1 PRHDT, CDR2 FYEKMQ (reference sequence). Losses at the gene ends were 5 bases for V and 6 bases for J; bases not matched to a gene: 10. The CDR3 length is 14 residues. In DNA, the CDR3 is TGTGCCAGCAGCCTACCCCGTGCGGGAGCCGAGCAGTACTTC. Its translation is CASSLPRAGAEQYF.

J is TRBJ2-1 and V is TRBV18, with 10 nucleotides matching TRBD2. The junction had 6 bases not matched to a gene; V was cut back by 2 bases and J by 8 bases. The CDR3 spans 15 residues. Germline V gives CDR1 KGHSH, CDR2 LQKENI. The CDR3 DNA is TGTGCCAGCTCACCAGCACTAGCGGGATCGGATGAGCAGTTCTTC. It translates to CASSPALAGSDEQFF.

The V gene is TRBV5-1, the J gene TRBJ1-6, with 9 bases matching TRBD1. Trimming removed 5 bases from V and 6 bases from J; junction bases left unmatched: 6. The CDR3 runs to 15 residues. Germline CDR1 and CDR2: SGHRS and YFSETQ. The CDR3 protein is CASRSQGAFNSPLHF. The CDR3 DNA follows: TGCGCCAGCAGATCACAGGGGGCATTTAATTCACCCCTCCACTTT.

This chain's CDR3 is CASSFTENTEAFF. The CDR3 bases are TGTGCCAGCAGTTTCACAGAGAACACTGAAGCTTTCTTT. The genes are TRBV12-3 or TRBV12-4 and TRBJ1-1; no clear D. The CDR3 is made up of 13 amino acids. V lost 3 bases to trimming and J lost 1 base, with 6 bases between them.

The chain recombines TRBV24-1 with TRBJ2-2; 14 bases map to TRBD2. Losses at the gene ends were 4 bases for V and 5 bases for J; bases not matched to a gene: 5. Germline V gene data show CDR1 as KGHDR and CDR2 as SFDVKD. This CDR3 is built from 17 residues. CDR3 in DNA: TGTGCCACCAGTGACCCTGGACTAGCGGGAGGTACCGGGGAGCTGTTTTTT. Translating it yields CATSDPGLAGGTGELFF.

The table lists this clone with a few counts. The V call is TRBV9, the J call TRBJ2-1, with 8 bases identical to TRBD1. The V segment lost 0 bases and the J segment 5 bases; nucleotides outside the gene matches: 4. The CDR3 runs to 15 residues. Germline-derived CDR1 and CDR2 are SGDLS and YYNGEE. CDR3 protein: CASSVVWDRNNEQFF. In DNA form, the CDR3 reads TGTGCCAGCAGCGTAGTTTGGGACAGGAACAATGAGCAGTTCTTC.

The V and J genes are TRBV28 and TRBJ1-5; the D gene is possibly TRBD1 (5 bases). Per the germline V gene, CDR1 is MDHEN and CDR2 is SYDVKM. The CDR3 is 13 residues long. The ends were cut back, 7 bases at V and 2 bases at J, with 9 bases in the middle. CDR3 amino acids: CASIKQGNQPQHF. The CDR3 nucleotides read TGTGCCAGCATTAAACAGGGCAATCAGCCCCAGCATTTT. The complete variable domain, with remaining parts taken from reference TRBV28 and TRBJ1-5, reads DVKVTQSSRYLVKRTGEKVFLECVQDMDHENMFWYRQDPGLGLRLIYFSYDVKMKEKGDIPEGYSVSREKKERFSLILESASTNQTSMYLCASIKQGNQPQHFGDGTRLSIL.

This rearrangement joins TRBV5-5 to TRBJ1-4, with 7 nucleotides matching TRBD1. Germline trimming cut 2 bases from V and 7 bases from J; bases unmatched to any gene: 11. This CDR3 has 16 residues. CDR1 is SGHKS and CDR2 is YYEKEE in the germline V gene (reference sequence). As DNA, the CDR3 is TGTGCCAGCAGCTTAACGGTTCTCCAGGGGGTTGAAAAACTGTTTTTT. Translation: CASSLTVLQGVEKLFF.

The chain recombines TRBV11-2 with TRBJ2-7; 9 nucleotides align to TRBD1. This CDR3 has 12 amino acids. V lost 3 bases, J lost 11 bases, and 5 bases stayed unmatched. The V gene's germline CDR1 is SGHAT and CDR2 FQNNGV. The CDR3, as DNA: TGTGCCAGCAGCTTGGGACAGGGCCAGGAGTACTTC. Residues: CASSLGQGQEYF.

The rearrangement links TRBV9 to TRBJ1-1; possible D gene TRBD1, 5 bases. Germline CDR1 reads SGDLS; CDR2 reads YYNGEE. The CDR3 runs 14 residues. Trimming stripped 0 bases from V and 7 bases from J, with 13 bases between. The CDR3 sequence is CASSVDPRGNEAFF. The CDR3, as DNA: TGTGCCAGCAGCGTAGACCCACGGGGGAATGAAGCTTTCTTT.

For the CDR3, the DNA is TGCGCCAGCAGCTGGGGACAGGGGTGGAGGGTAGGGACTGAAGCTTTCTTT. It specifies CASSWGQGWRVGTEAFF. The rearrangement joins TRBV4-1 to TRBJ1-1, with TRBD1 matching over 10 bases. V gave up 5 bases and J gave up 5 bases; unmatched junction bases: 14. CDR1 is MGHRA, CDR2 YSYEKL, per germline. The CDR3 consists of 17 residues.

The chain combines TRBV19 with TRBJ2-2; D possibly corresponds to TRBD2 (5 bases). Per germline, CDR1 LNHDA and CDR2 SQIVND (reference sequence). CDR3 size: 13 residues. V was pared by 3 bases and J by 6 bases, with 8 bases between. The CDR3 DNA reads as TGTGCCAGTAGTATCACGGGGTCCGGGGAGCTGTTTTTT. Its translation is CASSITGSGELFF.

This clone appeared once. This chain joins TRBV18 and TRBJ2-2; a possible D gene is TRBD1 (6 bases). Trimming shortened V by 2 bases and J by 2 bases, and 18 bases separated the two germline ends. This CDR3 has 18 residues. Germline V CDR1 and CDR2: KGHSH, LQKENI. CDR3: CASSPFNPRTDNTGELFF. CDR3 nucleotide sequence: TGTGCCAGCTCACCATTCAACCCGCGGACAGACAACACCGGGGAGCTGTTTTTT.

The V gene is TRBV7-3, the J gene TRBJ1-6; D is ambiguous. Looked up from germline, CDR1 is SGHTA and CDR2 is FQGTGA. V was shortened by 1 base and J by 4 bases, with 5 bases between the two germline ends. There are 14 residues in the CDR3. The CDR3 coding sequence is TGTGCCAGCAGCTTAAGGGCTTATAATTCACCCCTCCACTTT. Protein sequence: CASSLRAYNSPLHF.

This clone was seen just once. The chain joins TRBV30 to TRBJ1-1, with D hard to call. CDR1 is GTSNPN, CDR2 SVGIG, per germline (reference sequence). This CDR3 has 13 amino acids. V was pared by 1 base and J by 1 base, with 7 bases between. CDR3 amino acids: CAWSGQSNTEAFF. The CDR3 region has the DNA TGTGCCTGGAGTGGGCAGTCGAACACTGAAGCTTTCTTT.

The rearrangement links TRBV5-1 to TRBJ2-1, with TRBD1 identical over 8 bases. The CDR3 is made up of 17 amino acids. From germline, CDR1 is SGHRS and CDR2 YFSETQ. J gave up 4 bases and V 5 bases, and 14 bases lay outside the gene matches. The CDR3 is CASRRQTGDQGYNEQFF. The CDR3, as DNA: TGCGCCAGCAGACGTCAGACAGGGGATCAAGGTTACAATGAGCAGTTCTTC.

This rearrangement joins TRBV9 to TRBJ2-3, with TRBD2 identical over 7 bases. Germline assignment: CDR1 SGDLS and CDR2 YYNGEE. V trimming: 0 bases; J trimming: 4 bases; junction bases outside the gene matches: 8. The CDR3 totals 16 residues. The CDR3 DNA reads as TGTGCCAGCAGCGTAGCTGGCGGGAGAATAGCAGATACGCAGTATTTT. This translates into CASSVAGGRIADTQYF.

The chain joins TRBV7-2 to TRBJ2-2; 8 positions agree with TRBD2. The germline gives CDR1 SGHTA, CDR2 FQGNSA. The CDR3 runs to 16 residues. Unmatched junction bases numbered 1, after V lost 0 bases and J lost 1 base. The CDR3 coding sequence is TGTGCCAGCAGCTTAGCCGGGACTAGGAACACCGGGGAGCTGTTTTTT. Translating gives CASSLAGTRNTGELFF.

The chain is built from TRBV28 and TRBJ2-3, with D uncertain. V dropped 6 bases and J dropped 0 bases, with 7 bases sitting between them. CDR1 is MDHEN, CDR2 SYDVKM, per germline. The CDR3 is 13 amino acids. The CDR3 loop is CASRKQSTDTQYF. The CDR3 DNA reads TGTGCCAGCAGGAAACAGAGCACAGATACGCAGTATTTT. The full variable domain, its missing parts supplied by reference TRBV28 and TRBJ2-3, is DVKVTQSSRYLVKRTGEKVFLECVQDMDHENMFWYRQDPGLGLRLIYFSYDVKMKEKGDIPEGYSVSREKKERFSLILESASTNQTSMYLCASRKQSTDTQYFGPGTRLTVL.

This clone came up once. V usage is TRBV18 and J usage is TRBJ1-1; 8 positions agree with TRBD1. The CDR3 is 14 residues long. V trimming: 4 bases; J trimming: 5 bases; junction bases outside the gene matches: 6. Germline CDR1 reads KGHSH; CDR2 reads LQKENI. CDR3 nucleotides: TGTGCCAGCTCACTCAGGGGGCGGGGGACTGAAGCTTTCTTT. Protein sequence: CASSLRGRGTEAFF.

This chain links TRBV9 with TRBJ2-3; possible D gene TRBD1, 6 bases. V was cut by 3 bases and J by 6 bases, with 11 bases left in between. Germline V lookup: CDR1 SGDLS, CDR2 YYNGEE. The CDR3 has 13 residues. CDR3 DNA: TGTGCCAGCAGCGCCCGAACAGGGGATACGCAGTATTTT. This translates into CASSARTGDTQYF.

In this sample, this clone turned up once. The chain combines TRBV6-5 with TRBJ2-1; D is perhaps TRBD1 (6 bases). Germline V CDR1 and CDR2: MNHEY, SVGAGI. The V end lost 7 bases, the J end lost 0 bases, and 10 bases lay between the germline ends. This CDR3 is built from 14 residues. The CDR3 coding sequence is TGTGCCAGCAATAGGGGGATCTCCTACAATGAGCAGTTCTTC. This encodes CASNRGISYNEQFF.